Below are 24 T cell receptor beta chains sequenced from a single sample in a study of Graves' ophthalmopathy and Graves' hyperthyroidism. The sequenced template was RNA, covering the TCR beta CDR3 region. Second-round multiplex PCR came after first-round RT-PCR with HTBI primers. TCRdb re-analysed the multiplex PCR reads in MiXCR, keeping a single row per CDR3 protein. Of a few hundred thousand distinct CDR3 sequences in the sample, roughly 16% were seen once. The sample taken for sequencing was peripheral blood. The receptors shown here come from an adult man with Graves' ophthalmopathy.

V gene TRBV12-3 or TRBV12-4 combines with J gene TRBJ2-5, with a possible D match to TRBD2 (6 bases). CDR3 length: 15 amino acids. Trimming cost V 6 bases and J 4 bases, with 18 bases left between them. The CDR3 loop is CASSPPGLEGETQYF. The CDR3 DNA reads TGTGCCAGCAGCCCCCCTGGGTTGGAGGGAGAGACCCAGTACTTC.

Many counts were recorded for this clonotype. CDR3 DNA sequence: TGTGCCAGCAGCCTTTTGGATGGGCACACTGAAGCTTTCTTT. Amino acids: CASSLLDGHTEAFF. This chain connects TRBV5-6 to TRBJ1-1; D gene uncertain. The CDR3 covers 14 residues. The V end was cut by 4 bases, the J end by 3 bases, with 13 bases between. Germline V gene data show CDR1 as SGHDT and CDR2 as YYEEEE.

The chain employs TRBV7-8 and TRBJ1-5; D remains ambiguous. CDR1 and CDR2 (germline): SGHVS, FQNEAQ. V gave up 1 base and J gave up 6 bases, with 7 bases separating them. CDR3 length: 13 residues. The CDR3 DNA reads as TGTGCCAGCAGCTTAGATTGGGGTCAGCCCCAGCATTTT. Its translation: CASSLDWGQPQHF.

This clonotype was seen repeatedly, ten times or more. The chain links TRBV12-3 or TRBV12-4 to TRBJ1-5; TRBD1 might be the D (6 bases). V lost 7 bases, J lost 6 bases, and 13 bases lay in between. The CDR3 contains 13 residues. The CDR3 sequence: CASTRQDGQPQHF. The CDR3, as DNA: TGTGCCAGCACCCGACAGGACGGTCAGCCCCAGCATTTT.

In this sample, this clonotype turned up many times. A read error is possible here, since a much larger clone lies one base away. The rearrangement links TRBV12-3 or TRBV12-4 to TRBJ1-1; D call uncertain. The CDR3 covers 14 residues. CDR3 loop: CASSSRPEGTEDFF. CDR3 nucleotides: TGTGCCAGCAGTTCGCGGCCGGAGGGCACTGAAGATTTCTTT.

Ten or more counts support this clonotype. The J gene is TRBJ2-1, the V gene TRBV24-1, with 10 bases that match TRBD1. Germline CDR1 KGHDR, CDR2 SFDVKD. Unmatched junction bases numbered 9, after V lost 3 bases and J lost 14 bases. This CDR3 has 14 residues. This CDR3 reads CATSDHSDRGRKFF. CDR3 coding DNA: TGTGCCACCAGTGATCACTCGGACAGGGGGAGAAAGTTCTTC.

The rearrangement joins TRBV11-1 to TRBJ1-1; D uncertain. The germline V and J ends were trimmed by 5 bases and 1 base, with 20 bases remaining between them. The CDR3 has 17 residues. CDR1 and CDR2 from the germline V gene are SGHAT and FQDESV (reference sequence). CDR3 region: CASSRPGGVGGNTEAFF. The CDR3 nucleotides are TGTGCCAGCAGCCGGCCAGGTGGAGTTGGCGGGAACACTGAAGCTTTCTTT.

This clonotype appeared once. The chain is built from TRBV11-2 and TRBJ1-1; D perhaps matches TRBD1 (6 bases). Germline V gene lookup returns CDR1 SGHAT and CDR2 FQNNGV. The CDR3 contains 15 residues. Trimming left V 3 bases short and J 1 base short, with 12 bases between. The CDR3 sequence is CASSFRGGTNTEAFF. DNA of the CDR3: TGTGCCAGCAGCTTTCGCGGGGGCACGAACACTGAAGCTTTCTTT.

This clonotype has at least ten counts. This chain uses TRBV12-3 or TRBV12-4 with TRBJ1-1, with D possibly TRBD1 on 5 matching bases. V dropped 6 bases and J dropped 0 bases, with 17 bases sitting between them. The CDR3 is made up of 16 amino acids. The CDR3 sequence is CASRRDPGPMNTEAFF. As DNA, the CDR3 is TGTGCCAGCAGGAGAGACCCGGGACCTATGAACACTGAAGCTTTCTTT.

Within the sample, this clonotype is medium-sized (0.01 to 0.1%). The chain uses TRBV20-1 and TRBJ1-5, with a possible D match to TRBD1 (5 bases). The ends were cut back, 6 bases at V and 2 bases at J, with 11 bases in the middle. Germline loops: CDR1 DFQATT, CDR2 SNEGSKA (reference sequence). The CDR3 is 13 amino acids. The CDR3 reads CSARGDGNQPQHF. The CDR3 DNA is TGCAGTGCCCGAGGGGATGGCAATCAGCCCCAGCATTTT.

This clonotype came up many times. V usage is TRBV6-1 and J usage is TRBJ1-2, with TRBD1 matching over 10 bases. Germline loops: CDR1 MNHNS, CDR2 SASEGT. This CDR3 comprises 14 residues. V shed 4 bases, J shed 7 bases, and the junction held 6 bases outside the gene matches. The DNA of the CDR3 is TGTGCCAGCAGTGGATGGACAGGGGGGCTTGGCTACACCTTC. This encodes CASSGWTGGLGYTF.

Ten or more counts support this clonotype. The CDR3 coding sequence is TGTGCCAGCAGTTTAGGTGGCAGGGGCCAGCCCCAGCATTTT. Its translation: CASSLGGRGQPQHF. The rearrangement links TRBV12-3 or TRBV12-4 to TRBJ1-5; D is perhaps TRBD1 (6 bases). The V gene lost 1 base and the J gene lost 7 bases, with 11 bases spanning the gap. CDR3 length: 14 amino acids.

This clonotype was seen at least ten times. Mismatch with germline at one junction end may stem from a read error. The CDR3 sequence: CASSFASGCEQCF. CDR3 DNA: TGTGCCAGCAGCTTTGCTAGCGGATGCGAGCAGTGCTTC. The rearrangement links TRBV11-2 to TRBJ2-7; 7 bases match TRBD2. The CDR3 spans 13 residues. Germline CDR1 is SGHAT and CDR2 is FQNNGV.

This chain links TRBV11-3 with TRBJ2-5; the match to TRBD2 covers 11 bases. Germline V gene lookup returns CDR1 SGHNT and CDR2 YENEEA. The junction had 3 bases not matched to a gene; V was cut back by 1 base and J by 2 bases. This CDR3 spans 16 amino acids. The CDR3 spells CASSLVLAGAQETQYF. The CDR3 DNA follows: TGTGCCAGCAGCTTAGTACTAGCGGGAGCTCAAGAGACCCAGTACTTC.

Ten or more counts support this clonotype. This chain joins TRBV12-3 or TRBV12-4 and TRBJ1-1; D not resolved. Trimming left V 2 bases short and J 8 bases short, with 6 bases between. The CDR3 has 11 residues. The CDR3 is CASSLLGEAFF. The CDR3 nucleotides are TGTGCCAGCAGTTTACTCGGGGAAGCTTTCTTT.

This clonotype was counted at least ten times. The genes are TRBV11-2 and TRBJ2-4; 9 nucleotides agree with TRBD2. Germline V gives CDR1 SGHAT, CDR2 FQNNGV. The CDR3 is 14 amino acids. After removal of 5 bases from V and 7 bases from J, the junction contained 6 bases not matched to a gene. The CDR3 nucleotides read TGTGCCAGCAGCCTTAGCGGGAGCCGGAACATTCAGTACTTC. It translates to CASSLSGSRNIQYF.

This clonotype was seen ten or more times. This chain links TRBV7-9 with TRBJ1-1; 7 nucleotides match TRBD1. Germline V gives CDR1 SEHNR, CDR2 FQNEAQ (reference sequence). The CDR3 spans 14 residues. Trimming took 5 bases from V and 5 from J; bases not matched to a gene: 8. The CDR3 loop reads CASSLYRGGTEAFF. The CDR3 region has the DNA TGTGCCAGCAGCCTATACAGGGGAGGAACTGAAGCTTTCTTT.

This clonotype was observed many times. The CDR3: CASSGLQGGETQYF. As DNA, the CDR3 is TGTGCCAGCAGTGGATTACAGGGAGGAGAGACCCAGTACTTC. This chain joins TRBV6-1 and TRBJ2-5; possibly TRBD1 or TRBD2 for D (6 bases each). The germline V gene has CDR1 MNHNS and CDR2 SASEGT. The CDR3 runs to 14 residues. Trimming cost V 4 bases and J 4 bases, with 13 bases left between them.

This clonotype was counted a few times. The chain couples TRBV15 to TRBJ2-5; perhaps TRBD1 as D (5 bases). The CDR3 has 14 amino acids. The germline CDR1 and CDR2 sequences are LNHNV and YYDKDF (reference sequence). The V end was cut by 3 bases, the J end by 5 bases, with 13 bases between. The CDR3 protein is CATSSPQGHETQYF. The DNA for the CDR3 is TGTGCCACCAGCAGCCCGCAGGGTCATGAGACCCAGTACTTC.

This clonotype came up many times. The chain recombines TRBV7-8 with TRBJ1-5, with a weak D call TRBD1 (6 bases). The germline gives CDR1 SGHVS, CDR2 FQNEAQ. V shed 1 base and J shed 0 bases, with 10 bases lying between them. The CDR3 sequence is 16 residues long. The CDR3 DNA reads TGTGCCAGCAGCTTAGAGGGGGTGTATAGCAATCAGCCCCAGCATTTT. Translating gives CASSLEGVYSNQPQHF.

This clonotype was observed at least ten times. The gene calls are TRBV20-1 and TRBJ2-5; maybe TRBD1 (5 bases). The germline V and J ends were trimmed by 7 bases and 3 bases, with 9 bases remaining between them. This CDR3 is 11 amino acids long. Germline V gene lookup returns CDR1 DFQATT and CDR2 SNEGSKA (reference sequence). In DNA, the CDR3 is TGCAGTGGTCGCAGGGAAGAGACCCAGTACTTC. The encoded protein is CSGRREETQYF.

This clonotype has a count of ten or more. The chain links TRBV28 to TRBJ1-5; D call uncertain. The CDR3 is 13 amino acids. With 3 bases removed from V and 7 bases from J, the gap between germline ends came to 10 bases. Germline CDR1 and CDR2: MDHEN and SYDVKM. CDR3: CASSFRIRQPQHF. DNA for the CDR3: TGTGCCAGCAGTTTCCGTATACGGCAGCCCCAGCATTTT. The whole variable domain, filled in from reference TRBV28 and TRBJ1-5, reads DVKVTQSSRYLVKRTGEKVFLECVQDMDHENMFWYRQDPGLGLRLIYFSYDVKMKEKGDIPEGYSVSREKKERFSLILESASTNQTSMYLCASSFRIRQPQHFGDGTRLSIL.

This clonotype was seen ten or more times. J is TRBJ1-5 and V is TRBV5-1; TRBD1 agrees at 7 bases. The V segment lost 2 bases and the J segment 4 bases; nucleotides outside the gene matches: 3. The CDR3 consists of 14 residues. Germline lookup yields CDR1 SGHRS and CDR2 YFSETQ. For the CDR3, the DNA is TGCGCCAGCAGCTTAGGGACAGCAAATCAGCCCCAGCATTTT. This encodes CASSLGTANQPQHF.

At least ten counts were recorded for this clonotype. The V call is TRBV12-3 or TRBV12-4, the J call TRBJ1-2; D is ambiguous. Trimming took off 1 base at V and 7 bases at J, with 10 bases between the two ends. This CDR3 is built from 13 residues. The CDR3 bases are TGTGCCAGCAGTTTAGATTTTACGCTTGGCTACACCTTC. It yields the protein CASSLDFTLGYTF.